The clone carrying this T cell receptor (beta chain) was recorded at least ten times. Regarding time point: newly diagnosed GD, antithyroid drugs for less than 3 months. PBMC RNA served as the TCR library source. In building TCR beta libraries, iRepertoire HTBI primers were used together with Arm-PCR of CDR3 regions. TCRdb redid the calling of the multiplex PCR reads with MiXCR, one entry per CDR3 protein. The table records about 620,000 distinct CDR3 sequences, less than 20% of them present only once. The data were obtained in a study of regulatory T cells in long-lasting Graves disease. Overall study: Newly diagnosed Graves' patients took antithyroid drugs under 3 months.

The data also belong to a second study, concerning T cells in Graves' hyperthyroidism and ophthalmopathy. That study adds: Carried out on the TCR CDR3, a first-round RT-PCR used the HTBI primer set.

The sample in question was peripheral blood mononuclear cells (PBMCs), obtained at new diagnosis, from a patient treated with antithyroid drugs. The source is a woman in her twenties or thirties with Graves disease.

The CDR3 DNA reads TGCGCCAGCAGCTTGGTAGTGGGAGTAGATAACGAGCAGTACTTC. Amino acids: CASSLVVGVDNEQYF. This chain uses TRBV5-1 with TRBJ2-7; D is perhaps TRBD2 (5 bases). From germline, CDR1 is SGHRS and CDR2 YFSETQ. Trimming left V 0 bases short and J 5 bases short, with 15 bases between. The CDR3 covers 15 residues.